There are many counts of the clone carrying this T cell receptor beta chain. The CDR3 spans 14 residues. Germline assignment: CDR1 SGHAT and CDR2 FQDESV (reference sequence). Trimming left V 4 bases short and J 4 bases short, with 10 bases between. Researchers amplified the TCR beta CDR3 regions from RNA transcripts. The HTBI primer set was used in a first-round RT-PCR of the TCR CDR3. TCRdb processed the multiplex PCR reads anew with MiXCR; each CDR3 protein has one entry. The data show some 570,000 distinct CDR3 sequences, 12% to 15% seen once. The data were taken from a study of T cells in Graves' hyperthyroidism and ophthalmopathy.

The sequenced sample was blood. The V gene is TRBV11-1, the J gene TRBJ1-4, with D maybe TRBD1 (5 bases). The sequence was collected from a woman aged 18-29 years with Graves' ophthalmopathy. CDR3 loop: CASSSGRFNEKLFF. CDR3 in DNA: TGTGCCAGCAGCTCGGGACGGTTTAATGAAAAACTGTTTTTT.